The 16 T cell receptor beta chains below all came from one sample that was sequenced in a study of CD39 and CD103 CD8 tumor-infiltrating T cells. Using immunoSEQ multiplex PCR, the repertoire was profiled, and TCRdb retains in-frame clones only, with some absent. Of around 410 clones in the sample, roughly 74% were seen once. The sequenced material came from CD39- CD103+ CD8+ T cells sorted from the tumor. Subset defined: CD103+CD39- single-positive CD45RA- CD8 T cells. All receptors come from a human donor with head and neck squamous cell carcinoma.

This clone was counted only a few times. In nucleotides, the CDR3 is TGTGCCAGCAGTTTGATCCGGACGGGGAAAGAGACCCAGTACTTC. It encodes CASSLIRTGKETQYF. The V and J genes are TRBV27 and TRBJ2-5; D possibly corresponds to TRBD2 (5 bases). The CDR3 has 15 residues. The germline V gene encodes CDR1 MNHEY and CDR2 SMNVEV (reference sequence). Trimming took 3 bases from V and 3 from J, leaving 14 bases between them.

The J gene is TRBJ2-1, the V gene TRBV9; 8 nucleotides match TRBD1. CDR3 length: 16 amino acids. Germline-derived CDR1 and CDR2 are SGDLS and YYNGEE. Trimming cost V 1 base and J 8 bases; bases outside gene matches: 11. The CDR3 loop is CASSVLAGGTADEQFF. The CDR3 DNA follows: TGTGCCAGCAGCGTATTGGCAGGGGGCACCGCCGATGAGCAGTTCTTC.

V gene TRBV7-8 combines with J gene TRBJ2-3; D may be TRBD2 (5 bases). Germline V gene lookup returns CDR1 SGHVS and CDR2 FQNEAQ. The V end was cut by 5 bases, the J end by 0 bases, with 21 bases between. The length of the CDR3 is 18 residues. CDR3 loop: CASSPTDGGGTSTDTQYF. The CDR3, as DNA: TGTGCCAGCAGCCCCACCGACGGCGGAGGAACTAGCACAGATACGCAGTATTTT. Combining the CDR3 with reference TRBV7-8 and TRBJ2-3 gives the whole variable domain GAGVSQSPRYKVAKRGQDVALRCDPISGHVSLFWYQQALGQGPEFLTYFQNEAQLDKSGLPSDRFFAERPEGSVSTLKIQRTQQEDSAVYLCASSPTDGGGTSTDTQYFGPGTRLTVL.

The V gene is TRBV19, the J gene TRBJ2-5; D gene unclear. Trimming removed 5 bases from V and 1 base from J, with 8 bases in between. Germline CDR1 and CDR2: LNHDA and SQIVND (reference sequence). The CDR3 has 13 residues. The DNA of the CDR3 is TGTGCCAGTAGTTATTTTTTCCAAGAGACCCAGTACTTC. Translated: CASSYFFQETQYF.

This chain links TRBV11-2 with TRBJ2-2, with D maybe TRBD1 (6 bases). V was trimmed by 2 bases and J by 6 bases, leaving 10 bases between them. This CDR3 is built from 14 residues. CDR1 SGHAT and CDR2 FQNNGV come from the germline V gene. The CDR3: CASSLTGFAGELFF. In nucleotides, the CDR3 is TGTGCCAGCAGCTTAACAGGGTTCGCCGGGGAGCTGTTTTTT.

The V gene is TRBV10-3, the J gene TRBJ2-7, with D hard to call. The V end was cut by 3 bases, the J end by 0 bases, with 3 bases between. CDR3 length equals 12 residues. Germline loops: CDR1 ENHRY, CDR2 SYGVKD. CDR3 amino acids: CAISDSSYEQYF. The CDR3 DNA reads as TGTGCCATCAGTGACAGCTCCTACGAGCAGTACTTC.

The J gene is TRBJ2-7, the V gene TRBV27; 10 bases match TRBD1. The CDR3 covers 14 residues. CDR1 and CDR2 from the germline V gene are MNHEY and SMNVEV (reference sequence). J lost 2 bases, V lost 3 bases, and 1 base had no gene match. The CDR3 nucleotides are TGTGCCAGCAGTTTCGGGACAGGGGCCTACGAGCAGTACTTC. It specifies CASSFGTGAYEQYF.

This clone was seen a few times. The V and J genes are TRBV7-9 and TRBJ2-3; D not certain. The length of the CDR3 is 17 residues. V lost 4 bases, J lost 5 bases, and 22 bases lay in between. Germline CDR1 SEHNR, CDR2 FQNEAQ (reference sequence). The CDR3 loop is CASSSLPAGPKRDTQYF. DNA for the CDR3: TGTGCCAGCAGCTCGCTCCCCGCAGGTCCCAAACGAGATACGCAGTATTTT.

This chain joins TRBV15 and TRBJ2-3; 10 bases map to TRBD2. The germline gives CDR1 LNHNV, CDR2 YYDKDF (reference sequence). The J segment lost 8 bases and the V segment lost 1 base, leaving 3 bases of the junction unmatched. This CDR3 is built from 14 residues. For the CDR3, the DNA is TGTGCCACCAGCAGAGCTAGCGGGGGAGGTACGCAGTATTTT. Translated: CATSRASGGGTQYF.

CDR3 DNA sequence: TGTGCCAGCAGTCAGACAGAGACAGAGACCCAGTACTTC. This codes for CASSQTETETQYF. V gene TRBV6-6 combines with J gene TRBJ2-5, with D perhaps TRBD1 (5 bases). V was clipped by 5 bases and J by 4 bases, with 11 bases between them. The CDR3 covers 13 residues. CDR1 is MNHNY, CDR2 SVGAGI, per germline (reference sequence).

The sample holds a few counts of this clone. V is TRBV10-2 and J is TRBJ2-5; 8 nucleotides agree with TRBD2. Looked up from germline, CDR1 is WSHSY and CDR2 is SAAADI. J was trimmed by 3 bases and V by 0 bases; bases with no gene match: 6. The CDR3 contains 16 residues. In DNA form, the CDR3 reads TGCGCCAGCAGTGAGTCGGAGGGGACTAGTAAAGAGACCCAGTACTTC. This encodes CASSESEGTSKETQYF.

This chain joins TRBV9 and TRBJ1-1; D might be TRBD1 (6 bases). CDR3 size: 14 residues. Germline CDR1 SGDLS, CDR2 YYNGEE. V dropped 3 bases and J dropped 11 bases, with 20 bases sitting between them. The CDR3 bases are TGTGCCAGCAGCGCCCACGGGACAACCTATGGGGCTTTCTTT. Its protein is CASSAHGTTYGAFF.

The chain is built from TRBV7-9 and TRBJ2-3; D might be TRBD2 (6 bases). The CDR3 runs to 14 residues. Germline lookup yields CDR1 SEHNR and CDR2 FQNEAQ (reference sequence). Trimming cost V 1 base and J 6 bases, with 11 bases left between them. The CDR3 sequence: CASSLVLEGDTQYF. The CDR3 nucleotides are TGTGCCAGCAGCTTAGTCCTGGAGGGGGATACGCAGTATTTT.

V and J are TRBV14 and TRBJ2-5, with 8 bases fitting TRBD2. V dropped 4 bases and J dropped 3; count of bases not matched to a gene: 10. In germline, CDR1 is SGHDN, CDR2 FVKESK. CDR3 length: 16 amino acids. CDR3 amino acids: CASSPLGSGAKETQYF. The CDR3 region has the DNA TGTGCCAGCAGCCCCCTTGGTAGCGGGGCTAAAGAGACCCAGTACTTC.

The rearrangement joins TRBV7-9 to TRBJ1-3; D not resolved. Germline V gene data show CDR1 as SEHNR and CDR2 as FQNEAQ (reference sequence). The CDR3 runs 18 residues. The germline V and J ends were trimmed by 3 bases and 0 bases, with 18 bases remaining between them. CDR3 sequence (DNA): TGTGCCAGCAGCTTCCCCGACGCGGTCCTGAGCTCTGGAAACACCATATATTTT. This sequence encodes CASSFPDAVLSSGNTIYF.

The V gene is TRBV7-9, the J gene TRBJ2-7; the match to TRBD2 covers 12 bases. CDR1 and CDR2 (germline): SEHNR, FQNEAQ (reference sequence). With 5 bases clipped from V and 2 bases from J, the junction kept 7 bases outside the gene matches. The length of the CDR3 is 16 residues. The CDR3 region is CASSPQTSGGTYEQYF. The CDR3 DNA reads TGTGCCAGCAGCCCCCAGACTAGCGGGGGTACCTACGAGCAGTACTTC.